This T cell receptor beta chain is drawn from a study of T cells in localized non-small cell lung cancer. This CDR3 contains 17 residues. The germline V gene encodes CDR1 KGHSH and CDR2 LQKENI. V lost 2 bases, J lost 5 bases, and 20 bases lay in between. Data came from immunoSEQ multiplex PCR; TCRdb stores just in-frame clones and leaves some out. Of 30,000 or so clones listed, around 89% are singletons. On this clone itself: The antigen is unknown.

General study findings and limits: Out of the top 100 tumor clones, a median about 50 were seen in adjacent lung. Owing to sequencing of a solitary tumor region, heterogeneity cannot be discounted. There was an association of higher blood T cell density with longer overall survival. Uninvolved adjacent lung showed peak T cell clonality, exceeding tumor.

Material: peripheral blood, obtained before any cancer treatment. The rearrangement joins TRBV18 to TRBJ2-3; D assignment may be TRBD1 or TRBD2 (5 bases each). This sequence originates from a female donor aged 60 or older with stage III squamous cell lung carcinoma. CDR3 nucleotide sequence: TGTGCCAGCTCACCATTACCAGGGACCGCGCTGGGAGATACGCAGTATTTT. Encoded protein: CASSPLPGTALGDTQYF.